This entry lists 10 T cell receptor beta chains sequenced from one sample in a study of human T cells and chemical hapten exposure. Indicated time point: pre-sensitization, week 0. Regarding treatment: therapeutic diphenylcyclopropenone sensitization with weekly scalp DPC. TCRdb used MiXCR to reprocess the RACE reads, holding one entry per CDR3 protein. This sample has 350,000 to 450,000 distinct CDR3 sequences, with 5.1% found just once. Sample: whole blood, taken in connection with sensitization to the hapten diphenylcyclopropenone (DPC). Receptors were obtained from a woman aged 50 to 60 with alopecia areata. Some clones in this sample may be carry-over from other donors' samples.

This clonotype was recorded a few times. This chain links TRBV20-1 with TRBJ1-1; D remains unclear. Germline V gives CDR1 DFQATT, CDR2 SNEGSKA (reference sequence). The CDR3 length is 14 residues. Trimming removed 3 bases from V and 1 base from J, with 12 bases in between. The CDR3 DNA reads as TGCAGTGCTAGTCTGGGTGGTGGGAACACTGAAGCTTTCTTT. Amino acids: CSASLGGGNTEAFF.

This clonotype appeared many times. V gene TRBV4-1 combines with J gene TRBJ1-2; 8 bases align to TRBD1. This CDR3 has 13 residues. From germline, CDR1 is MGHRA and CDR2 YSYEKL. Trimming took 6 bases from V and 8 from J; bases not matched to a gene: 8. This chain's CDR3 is CASREQGVEGYTF. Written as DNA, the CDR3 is TGCGCCAGCAGGGAACAGGGGGTTGAGGGCTACACCTTC.

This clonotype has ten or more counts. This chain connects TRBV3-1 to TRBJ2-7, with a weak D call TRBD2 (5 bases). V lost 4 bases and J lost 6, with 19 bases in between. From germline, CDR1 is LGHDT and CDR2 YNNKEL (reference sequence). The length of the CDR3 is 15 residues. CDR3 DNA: TGTGCCAGCAGCCCCCCACGCGGGCTAGCTCCCGAGCAGTACTTC. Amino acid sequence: CASSPPRGLAPEQYF.

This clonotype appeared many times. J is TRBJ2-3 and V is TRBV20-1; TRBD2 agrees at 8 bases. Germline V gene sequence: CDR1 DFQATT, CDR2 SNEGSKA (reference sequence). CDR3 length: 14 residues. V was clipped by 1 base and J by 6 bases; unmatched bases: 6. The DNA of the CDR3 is TGCAGTGCTAGAGGGTGGACTAGCCCGGATACGCAGTATTTT. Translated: CSARGWTSPDTQYF.

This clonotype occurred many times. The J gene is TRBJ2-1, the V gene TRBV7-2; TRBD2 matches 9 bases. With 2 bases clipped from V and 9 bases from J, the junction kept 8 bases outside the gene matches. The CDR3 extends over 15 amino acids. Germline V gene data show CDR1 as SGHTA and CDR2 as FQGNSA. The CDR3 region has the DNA TGTGCCAGCAGCTTACTTGGCGGGAGGGCAAGTGAGCAGTTCTTC. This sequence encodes CASSLLGGRASEQFF. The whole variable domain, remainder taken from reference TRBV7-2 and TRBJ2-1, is GAGVSQSPSNKVTEKGKDVELRCDPISGHTALYWYRQSLGQGLEFLIYFQGNSAPDKSGLPSDRFSAERTGGSVSTLTIQRTQQEDSAVYLCASSLLGGRASEQFFGPGTRLTVL.

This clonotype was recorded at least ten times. CDR3 sequence: CASSRRGSWQETQYF. The CDR3 DNA reads as TGTGCCAGCAGCCGCCGCGGGAGTTGGCAAGAGACCCAGTACTTC. The V and J genes are TRBV7-2 and TRBJ2-5; TRBD2 matches at 7 bases. The CDR3 covers 15 residues. The V gene's germline CDR1 is SGHTA and CDR2 FQGNSA. V trimming: 5 bases; J trimming: 2 bases; junction bases outside the gene matches: 8.

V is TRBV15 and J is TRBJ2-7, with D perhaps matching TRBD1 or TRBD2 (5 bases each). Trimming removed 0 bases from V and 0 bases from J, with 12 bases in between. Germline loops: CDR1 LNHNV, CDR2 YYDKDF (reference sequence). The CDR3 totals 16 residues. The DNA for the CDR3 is TGTGCCACCAGCAGAGAAGGGACGCAGCTCTCCTACGAGCAGTACTTC. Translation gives CATSREGTQLSYEQYF. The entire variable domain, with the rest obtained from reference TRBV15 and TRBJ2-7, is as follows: DAMVIQNPRYQVTQFGKPVTLSCSQTLNHNVMYWYQQKSSQAPKLLFHYYDKDFNNEADTPDNFQSRRPNTSFCFLDIRSPGLGDTAMYLCATSREGTQLSYEQYFGPGTRLTVT.

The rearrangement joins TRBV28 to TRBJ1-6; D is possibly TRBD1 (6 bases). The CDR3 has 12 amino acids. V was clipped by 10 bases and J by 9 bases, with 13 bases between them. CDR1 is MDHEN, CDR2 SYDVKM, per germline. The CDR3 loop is CAIEGGGSPLHF. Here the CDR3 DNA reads TGTGCCATCGAGGGGGGTGGTTCACCCCTCCACTTT.

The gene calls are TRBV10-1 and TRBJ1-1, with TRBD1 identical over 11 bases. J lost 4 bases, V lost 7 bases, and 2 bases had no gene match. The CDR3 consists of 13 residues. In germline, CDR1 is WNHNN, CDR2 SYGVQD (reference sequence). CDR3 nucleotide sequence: TGCGCCAGCACCGGACAGGGGGCCACTGAAGCTTTCTTT. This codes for CASTGQGATEAFF.

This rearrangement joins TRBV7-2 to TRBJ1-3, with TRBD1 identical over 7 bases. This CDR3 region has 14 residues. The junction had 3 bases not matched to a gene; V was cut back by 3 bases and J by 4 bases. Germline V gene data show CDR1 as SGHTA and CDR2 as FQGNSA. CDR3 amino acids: CASSFPGQGNTIYF. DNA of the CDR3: TGTGCCAGCAGCTTCCCGGGACAGGGAAACACCATATATTTT.